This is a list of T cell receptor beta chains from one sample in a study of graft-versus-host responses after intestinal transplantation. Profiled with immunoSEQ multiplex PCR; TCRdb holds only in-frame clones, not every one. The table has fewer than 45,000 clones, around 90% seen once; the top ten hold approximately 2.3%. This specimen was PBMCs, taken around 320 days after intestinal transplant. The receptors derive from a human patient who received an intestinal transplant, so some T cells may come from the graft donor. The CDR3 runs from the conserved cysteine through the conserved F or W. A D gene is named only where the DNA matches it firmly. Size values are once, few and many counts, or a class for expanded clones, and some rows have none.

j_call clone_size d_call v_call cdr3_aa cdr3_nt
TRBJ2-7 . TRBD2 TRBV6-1 CASKLAGGVYEQYF TGTGCCAGCAAATTAGCGGGAGGGGTCTACGAGCAGTACTTC
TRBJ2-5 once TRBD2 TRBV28 CASSRAGGPEETQYF TGTGCCAGCAGTAGAGCGGGAGGGCCGGAGGAGACCCAGTACTTC
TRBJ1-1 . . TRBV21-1 CASSKGPVNMNTEAFF TGTGCCAGCAGCAAAGGGCCAGTAAACATGAACACTGAAGCTTTCTTT
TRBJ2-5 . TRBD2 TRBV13 CARGAFSGGAGETQYF TGTGCCCGCGGGGCCTTCAGCGGGGGGGCCGGCGAGACCCAGTACTTC
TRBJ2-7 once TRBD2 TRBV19 CASKGGPSYEQYF TGTGCCAGTAAGGGAGGGCCAAGCTACGAGCAGTACTTC
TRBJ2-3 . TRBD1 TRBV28 CASSSRDRVTDTQYF TGTGCCAGCAGTTCCCGGGACAGGGTTACAGATACGCAGTATTTT
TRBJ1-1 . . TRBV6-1 CASTETVNTEAFF TGTGCCAGCACTGAGACGGTGAACACTGAAGCTTTCTTT
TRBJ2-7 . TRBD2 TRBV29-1 CSVRLAGDSEQYF TGCAGCGTCCGACTAGCGGGAGACTCCGAGCAGTACTTC
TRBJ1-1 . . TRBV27 CASSLYAVEAFF TGTGCCAGCAGTTTATACGCCGTTGAAGCTTTCTTT
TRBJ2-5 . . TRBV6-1 CASSDGLGQYF TGTGCCAGCAGTGACGGACTCGGCCAGTACTTC
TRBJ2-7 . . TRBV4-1 CASSQERAPTYEQYF TGCGCCAGCAGCCAAGAGCGGGCTCCAACCTACGAGCAGTACTTC
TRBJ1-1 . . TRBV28 CASSLVYTEAFF TGTGCCAGCAGTTTAGTTTACACTGAAGCTTTCTTT
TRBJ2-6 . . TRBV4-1 CASSQEGRRPGANVLTF TGCGCCAGCAGCCAAGAGGGCAGAAGGCCTGGGGCCAACGTCCTGACTTTC
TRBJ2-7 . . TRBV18 CASSLYYEQYF TGTGCCAGCTCACTCTACTACGAGCAGTACTTC
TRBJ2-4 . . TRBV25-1 CASSETGAKNIQYF TGTGCCAGCAGTGAAACAGGGGCCAAAAACATTCAGTACTTC
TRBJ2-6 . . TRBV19 CASRAVVFSGANVLTF TGTGCCAGTAGAGCAGTGGTCTTCTCTGGGGCCAACGTCCTGACTTTC
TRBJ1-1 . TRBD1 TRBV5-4 CASRGTGTGGTEAFF TGTGCCAGCAGGGGAACCGGGACAGGGGGCACTGAAGCTTTCTTT
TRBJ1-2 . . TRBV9 CASSVSVGIYGYTF TGTGCCAGCAGCGTATCCGTAGGGATCTATGGCTACACCTTC
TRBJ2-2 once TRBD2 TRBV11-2 CASGLAGLSNTGELFF TGTGCCAGCGGGCTAGCGGGACTATCGAACACCGGGGAGCTGTTTTTT
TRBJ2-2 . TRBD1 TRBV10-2 CASSGGTENPTGELFF TGCGCCAGCAGTGGAGGGACAGAAAACCCCACCGGGGAGCTGTTTTTT
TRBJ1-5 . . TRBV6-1 CASSEGVNQPQHF TGTGCCAGCAGTGAGGGTGTCAATCAGCCCCAGCATTTT
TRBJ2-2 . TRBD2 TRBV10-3 CAISELGGADGELFF TGTGCCATCAGTGAACTCGGGGGGGCGGACGGGGAGCTGTTTTTT
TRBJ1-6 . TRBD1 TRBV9 CASSVASGGSPLHF TGTGCCAGCAGCGTAGCGTCAGGGGGTTCACCCCTCCACTTT
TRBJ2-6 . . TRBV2 CAASGSGANVLTF TGTGCCGCCTCGGGCTCTGGGGCCAACGTCCTGACTTTC
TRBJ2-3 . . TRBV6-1 CASRVIVGTQYF TGTGCCAGCAGGGTTATAGTTGGAACGCAGTATTTT
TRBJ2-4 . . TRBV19 CASSIQGNIQYF TGTGCCAGTAGTATCCAGGGAAACATTCAGTACTTC
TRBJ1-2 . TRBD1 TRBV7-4 CASSFGTGVFLGPNYGYTF TGTGCCAGCAGCTTCGGGACAGGGGTTTTTTTAGGACCTAACTATGGCTACACCTTC
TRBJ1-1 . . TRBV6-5 CASRTQGWYTEAFF TGTGCCAGCAGGACCCAGGGGTGGTACACTGAAGCTTTCTTT
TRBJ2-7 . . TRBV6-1 CASSEGQTYEQYF TGTGCCAGCAGTGAAGGGCAGACCTACGAGCAGTACTTC
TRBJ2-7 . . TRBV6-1 CATSRGREMDEQYF TGTGCCACCTCGAGGGGGCGGGAGATGGACGAGCAGTACTTC
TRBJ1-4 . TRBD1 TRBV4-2 CASSLDRQGREKLFF TGTGCCAGCAGCCTCGATCGACAGGGCCGAGAAAAACTGTTTTTT
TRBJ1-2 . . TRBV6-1 CASSEKDDGYTF TGTGCCAGCAGTGAAAAGGACGATGGCTACACCTTC